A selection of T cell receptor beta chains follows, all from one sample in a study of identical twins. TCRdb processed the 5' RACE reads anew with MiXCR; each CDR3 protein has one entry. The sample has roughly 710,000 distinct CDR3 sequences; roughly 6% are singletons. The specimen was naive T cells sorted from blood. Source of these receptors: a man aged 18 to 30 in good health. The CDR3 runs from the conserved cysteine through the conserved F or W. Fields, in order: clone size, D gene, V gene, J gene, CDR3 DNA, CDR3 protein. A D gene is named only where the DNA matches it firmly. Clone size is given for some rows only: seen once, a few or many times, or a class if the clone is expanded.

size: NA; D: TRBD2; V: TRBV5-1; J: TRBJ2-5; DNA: TGCGCCAGCAGCTTGACGGGAGGGCCGGAGACCCAGTACTTC; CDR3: CASSLTGGPETQYF
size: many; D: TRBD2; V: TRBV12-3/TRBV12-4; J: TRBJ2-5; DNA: TGTGCCAGCAGTTTTGGTGGACTAGCAGAGACCAAGTACTTC; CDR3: CASSFGGLAETKYF
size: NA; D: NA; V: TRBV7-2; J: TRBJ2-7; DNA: TGTGCCAGCAGCTTAGTCGGCAGCACCTACGAGCAGTACTTC; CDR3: CASSLVGSTYEQYF
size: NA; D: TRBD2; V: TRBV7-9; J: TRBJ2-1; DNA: TGTGCCAGCAGCCGAGCTAGCGGGAGACTCCATGAGCAGTTCTTC; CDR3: CASSRASGRLHEQFF
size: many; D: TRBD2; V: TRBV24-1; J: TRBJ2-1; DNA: TGTGCCACCAGTGATAAAAGGACTAGCGGGAGGAATGAGCAGTTCTTC; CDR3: CATSDKRTSGRNEQFF
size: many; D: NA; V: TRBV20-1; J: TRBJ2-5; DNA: TGCAGTGCAAAACTAACAAACCAAGAGACCCAGTACTTC; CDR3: CSAKLTNQETQYF
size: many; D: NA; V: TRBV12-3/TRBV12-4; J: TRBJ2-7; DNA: TGTGCCAGCAGACAGAACTCCTACGAGCAGTACTTC; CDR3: CASRQNSYEQYF
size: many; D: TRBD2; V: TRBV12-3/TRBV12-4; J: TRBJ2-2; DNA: TGTGCCAGCAGTTCCGCCGGGGGGGCAAGGACCGGGGAGCTGTTTTTT; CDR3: CASSSAGGARTGELFF
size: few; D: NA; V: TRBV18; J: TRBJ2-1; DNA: TGTGCCAGCTCACCCTTGGACGGGCAAGAGCAGTTCTTC; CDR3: CASSPLDGQEQFF
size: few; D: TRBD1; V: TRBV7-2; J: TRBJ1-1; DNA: TGTGCCAGCAGCCCAACAGGGGTCGAGACTTTCTTT; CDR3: CASSPTGVETFF
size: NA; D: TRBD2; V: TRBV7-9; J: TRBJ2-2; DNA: TGTGCCAGCAGAGCGGGAGGATCCTCCGGGGAGCTGTTTTTT; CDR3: CASRAGGSSGELFF
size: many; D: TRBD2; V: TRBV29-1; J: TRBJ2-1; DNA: TGCAGCGTTGAAGAATGGGGGGGAAATGAGCAGTTCTTC; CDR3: CSVEEWGGNEQFF
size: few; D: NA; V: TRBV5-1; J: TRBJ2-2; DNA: TGCGCCAGCAGCTTGGTCGGCAGGGTAGACACCGGGGAGCTGTTTTTT; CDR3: CASSLVGRVDTGELFF
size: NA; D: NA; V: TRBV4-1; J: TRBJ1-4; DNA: TGCGCCAGCAGCCAAGATCTACTCGGGGAAAAACTGTTTTTT; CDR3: CASSQDLLGEKLFF
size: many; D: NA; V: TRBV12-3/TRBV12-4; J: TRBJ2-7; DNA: TGTGCCAGCAGTTTATCGGGACCATCTTACGAGCAGTACTTC; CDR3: CASSLSGPSYEQYF
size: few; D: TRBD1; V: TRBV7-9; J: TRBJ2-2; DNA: TGTGCCAGCAGCTCAAAGGACAGGGAGAACACCGGGGAGCTGTTTTTT; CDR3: CASSSKDRENTGELFF
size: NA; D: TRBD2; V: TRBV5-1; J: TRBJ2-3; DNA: TGCGCCAGCAGCCGAGCAGCGGGAGGAACAGATACGCAGTATTTT; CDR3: CASSRAAGGTDTQYF
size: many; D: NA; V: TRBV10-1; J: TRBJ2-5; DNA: TGCGCCAGCAGTGAGTCGATGGGCCTGGCAGAGACCCAGTACTTC; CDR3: CASSESMGLAETQYF
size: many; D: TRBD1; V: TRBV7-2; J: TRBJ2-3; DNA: TGTGCCAGCAGCTTCTATGGACAGGGCGGCGATACGCAGTATTTT; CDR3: CASSFYGQGGDTQYF
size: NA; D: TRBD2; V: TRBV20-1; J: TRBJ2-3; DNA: TGCAGTGCTAGTGGGGACCCCGGGACTAGCGGGAGAGAGGCCACAGATACGCAGTATTTT; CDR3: CSASGDPGTSGREATDTQYF
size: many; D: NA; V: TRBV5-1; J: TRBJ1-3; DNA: TGCGCCAGCAGCTTGGGGCCGAACTCTGGAAACACCATATATTTT; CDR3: CASSLGPNSGNTIYF
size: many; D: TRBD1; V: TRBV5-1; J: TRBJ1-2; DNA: TGCGCCAGTTTCGGACAGGGCAACTATGGCTACACCTTC; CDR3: CASFGQGNYGYTF
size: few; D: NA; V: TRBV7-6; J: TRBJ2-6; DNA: TGTGCCAGCAGCTTAGTAGCAGGAACTGGGGCCAACGTCCTGACTTTC; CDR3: CASSLVAGTGANVLTF
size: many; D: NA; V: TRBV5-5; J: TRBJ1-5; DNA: TGTGCCAGCAGCCCAAGTATGGTCTATAGCAATCAGCCCCAGCATTTT; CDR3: CASSPSMVYSNQPQHF
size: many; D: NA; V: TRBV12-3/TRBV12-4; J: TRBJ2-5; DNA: TGTGCCAGCAGTCTCGTTAGCTACCTCCCCGAGACCCAGTACTTC; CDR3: CASSLVSYLPETQYF
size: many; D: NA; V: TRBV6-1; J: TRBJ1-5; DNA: TGTGCCAGCAGCGTACAGGGTTGGAGCAATCAGCCCCAGCATTTT; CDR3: CASSVQGWSNQPQHF
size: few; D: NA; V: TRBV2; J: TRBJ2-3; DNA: TGTGCCAGCAGGGACCGGGACTCCTCCACAGATACGCAGTATTTT; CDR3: CASRDRDSSTDTQYF
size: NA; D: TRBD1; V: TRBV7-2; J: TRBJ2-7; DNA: TGTGCCAGCAGCTTAGGGGACAGGGGGCCCTACGAGCAGTACTTC; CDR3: CASSLGDRGPYEQYF
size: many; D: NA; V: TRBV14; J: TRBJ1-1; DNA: TGTGCCAGCAGCCCGCCTTCATGGAAGGGTGAAGCTTTCTTT; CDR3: CASSPPSWKGEAFF
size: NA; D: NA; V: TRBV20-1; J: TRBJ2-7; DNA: TGCAGTGCTAGAGACAGAATGATAGCGGAGTCCCCCTACGAGCAGTACTTC; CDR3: CSARDRMIAESPYEQYF
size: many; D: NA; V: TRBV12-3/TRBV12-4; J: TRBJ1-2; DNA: TGTGCCAGCAGTTTCAACAGAAACTATGGCTACACCTTC; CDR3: CASSFNRNYGYTF
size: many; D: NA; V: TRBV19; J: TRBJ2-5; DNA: TGTGCCAGTAGTCCGTCCCTCCTAGAACAAGAGACCCAGTACTTC; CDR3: CASSPSLLEQETQYF
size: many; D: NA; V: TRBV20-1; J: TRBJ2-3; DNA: TGCAGTGCTAGCGGGTATCGTTCAGATACGCAGTATTTT; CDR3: CSASGYRSDTQYF
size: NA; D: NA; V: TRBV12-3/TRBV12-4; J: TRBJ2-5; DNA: TGTGCCAGCAGGGGCGAAATGGAGACCCAGTACTTC; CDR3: CASRGEMETQYF
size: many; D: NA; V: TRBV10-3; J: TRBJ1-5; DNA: TGTGCCATCAGTGGGGGGTCGTCGCCCCAGCATTTT; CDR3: CAISGGSSPQHF
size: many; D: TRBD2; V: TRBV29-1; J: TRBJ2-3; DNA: TGCAGCGTACTGGGACTAGCGGGGACAGATACGCAGTATTTT; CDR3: CSVLGLAGTDTQYF
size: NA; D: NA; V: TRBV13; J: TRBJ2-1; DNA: TGTGCCAGCAGCTTATCCGGGGGACCCTACAATGAGCAGTTCTTC; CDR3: CASSLSGGPYNEQFF
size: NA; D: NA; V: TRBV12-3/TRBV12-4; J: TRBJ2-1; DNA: TGTGCCAGCAGTTTTAGTGAGGCCTTCGGGGGAAGTGAGCAGTTCTTC; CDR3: CASSFSEAFGGSEQFF
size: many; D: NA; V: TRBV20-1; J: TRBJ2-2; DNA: TGCGGCGGGATAAGGAACACCGGGGAGCTGTTTTTT; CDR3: CGGIRNTGELFF
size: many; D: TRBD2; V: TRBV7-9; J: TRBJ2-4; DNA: TGTGCCAGCAGCCCGGACGCGGGGGGAAACATTCAGTACTTC; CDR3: CASSPDAGGNIQYF
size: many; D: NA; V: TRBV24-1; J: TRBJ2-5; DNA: TGTGCCACCAGTGAGCCAGGGAGGAGAGGAGAGACCCAGTACTTC; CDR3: CATSEPGRRGETQYF
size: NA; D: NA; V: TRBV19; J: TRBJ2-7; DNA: TGTGCCAGTGAACCAGGGAACTCCTACGAGCAGTACTTC; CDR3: CASEPGNSYEQYF
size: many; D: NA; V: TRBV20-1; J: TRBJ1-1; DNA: TGCAGTGCCCCCGTCAACACTGAAGCTTTCTTT; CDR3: CSAPVNTEAFF
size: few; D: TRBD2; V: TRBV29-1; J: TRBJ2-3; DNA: TGCAGCGCTCACCCATCAGCAGCGGGAGCGATAGATACGCAGTATTTT; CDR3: CSAHPSAAGAIDTQYF
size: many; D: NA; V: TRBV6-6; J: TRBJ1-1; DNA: TGTGCCAGCAGTCCCCGGGAGAACACTGAAGCTTTCTTT; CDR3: CASSPRENTEAFF
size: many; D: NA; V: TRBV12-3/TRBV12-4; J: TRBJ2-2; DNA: TGTGCCAGCAGGGAAGGGGGGACACACCCCCCCGGGGAGCTGTTTTTT; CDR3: CASREGGTHPPGELFF
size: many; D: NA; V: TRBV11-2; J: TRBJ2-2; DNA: TGTGCCAGCAGCTTAGCCCTAGCGCAGAACACCGGGGAGCTGTTTTTT; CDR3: CASSLALAQNTGELFF